These 16 T cell receptor beta chains share one sample of origin, sequenced in a study of T-cell memory formation after mild COVID-19. TCRdb processed the 5' RACE reads anew with MiXCR; each CDR3 protein has one entry. The sample carries roughly 14,000 distinct CDR3 sequences, around 20% recorded once. The material sequenced was PBMCs or a T cell subset sorted from them (not recorded which). Source of these receptors: a man aged 18 to 35 who had mild COVID-19 (a few samples of this study predate the infection). Cell type and time point are not known.

The chain recombines TRBV7-2 with TRBJ2-6, with a tentative D call TRBD1 (5 bases). CDR3 length: 16 amino acids. V was trimmed by 5 bases and J by 0 bases, leaving 11 bases between them. From germline, CDR1 is SGHTA and CDR2 FQGNSA. This chain's CDR3 is CASSLRQHSGANVLTF. The CDR3 bases are TGTGCCAGCAGCCTAAGACAGCACTCTGGGGCCAACGTCCTGACTTTC.

This clonotype was picked up many times. The chain combines TRBV11-2 with TRBJ1-2; perhaps TRBD1 as D (6 bases). V shed 5 bases and J shed 2 bases, with 15 bases lying between them. The length of the CDR3 is 15 residues. The V gene's germline CDR1 is SGHAT and CDR2 FQNNGV. CDR3 residues: CASSGTRGLNYGYTF. The CDR3 DNA follows: TGTGCCAGCAGCGGTACGCGGGGGCTGAACTATGGCTACACCTTC.

This clonotype was detected ten times or more. V and J are TRBV28 and TRBJ2-7; the match to TRBD2 covers 7 bases. The CDR3 is made up of 14 amino acids. Germline V lookup: CDR1 MDHEN, CDR2 SYDVKM. The trim removed 3 bases at V and 4 bases at J, leaving 6 bases unmatched. Written as DNA, the CDR3 is TGTGCCAGCAGTTTGCTTTTGGGGGGGTACGAGCAGTACGTC. Protein: CASSLLLGGYEQYV.

In its sample, this clonotype was seen a few times. The gene calls are TRBV2 and TRBJ2-1; a weak D match, TRBD2 (6 bases). This CDR3 has 16 amino acids. Germline assignment: CDR1 SNHLY and CDR2 FYNNEI. The V end lost 6 bases, the J end lost 9 bases, and 24 bases lay between the germline ends. The CDR3 coding sequence is TGTGCCAGCAGCGGAACCTGGGACTGGTCTGGGGGTGAGCAGTTCTTC. Translating gives CASSGTWDWSGGEQFF.

This clonotype has a count of ten or more. The chain carries TRBV5-1 and TRBJ2-5, with 7 bases fitting TRBD1. The V and J ends lost 7 bases and 3 bases, in that order; junction bases with no gene match: 3. From germline, CDR1 is SGHRS and CDR2 YFSETQ. CDR3 length: 12 amino acids. DNA for the CDR3: TGCGCCAGCTCTGACAGGGAAGAGACCCAGTACTTC. It yields the protein CASSDREETQYF.

This clonotype was picked up many times. This chain uses TRBV7-9 with TRBJ2-7; TRBD2 might be the D (5 bases). The CDR3 has 11 residues. CDR1 is SEHNR, CDR2 FQNEAQ, per germline (reference sequence). V was pared by 4 bases and J by 9 bases, with 10 bases between. The CDR3 reads CASSSGRGQYV. The CDR3 DNA sequence: TGTGCCAGCAGCTCTGGCCGGGGGCAGTACGTC.

With regard to this clonotype: With a much larger clone just one base away, this may be a read error. This chain links TRBV7-6 with TRBJ2-7; D possibly matches TRBD1 or TRBD2 (5 bases each). This CDR3 comprises 15 residues. Germline V lookup: CDR1 SGHVS, CDR2 FNYEAQ. Here the CDR3 reads CASILGSEMGTEQYF. CDR3 nucleotide sequence: TGTGCCAGCATCTTAGGGTCTGAGATGGGGACCGAGCAGTACTTC.

This clonotype was counted at least ten times. The gene calls are TRBV4-2 and TRBJ2-7; D is possibly TRBD1 or TRBD2 (5 bases each). The ends were cut back, 4 bases at V and 2 bases at J, with 12 bases in the middle. The length of the CDR3 is 14 residues. Germline CDR1 and CDR2: LGHNA and YNFKEQ. The CDR3 here is CASSRDGATYEQYF. The CDR3 nucleotides are TGTGCCAGCAGCCGGGACGGGGCTACCTACGAGCAGTACTTC.

This CDR3 reads CSALGGQVNTEAFF. The DNA of the CDR3 is TGCAGCGCCCTGGGGGGACAGGTGAACACTGAAGCTTTCTTT. The chain uses TRBV29-1 and TRBJ1-1; 8 bases map to TRBD1. Germline CDR1 is SQVTM and CDR2 is ANQGSEA. J was trimmed by 0 bases and V by 7 bases; bases with no gene match: 7. This CDR3 has 14 residues.

The chain joins TRBV5-5 to TRBJ2-7, with a weak D call TRBD2 (5 bases). Germline CDR1 reads SGHKS; CDR2 reads YYEKEE (reference sequence). V dropped 4 bases and J dropped 5 bases, with 16 bases sitting between them. The CDR3 contains 14 residues. CDR3 amino acids: CASSHHPGNDEQYF. CDR3 nucleotide sequence: TGTGCCAGCAGCCACCATCCGGGGAACGACGAGCAGTACTTC.

This clonotype was seen at least ten times. The chain recombines TRBV5-4 with TRBJ1-1; tentative D call: TRBD1 (6 bases). This CDR3 contains 15 residues. The V end lost 4 bases, the J end lost 3 bases, and 16 bases lay between the germline ends. Germline values: CDR1 SGHNT, CDR2 YYREEE (reference sequence). In DNA, the CDR3 is TGTGCCAGCAGCGATTGGACAGCTAAGCACACTGAAGCTTTCTTT. It encodes CASSDWTAKHTEAFF. The full variable domain, its missing parts supplied by reference TRBV5-4 and TRBJ1-1, is ETGVTQSPTHLIKTRGQQVTLRCSSQSGHNTVSWYQQALGQGPQFIFQYYREEENGRGNFPPRFSGLQFPNYSSELNVNALELDDSALYLCASSDWTAKHTEAFFGQGTRLTVV.

In its sample, this clonotype was seen many times. V and J are TRBV5-1 and TRBJ2-2, with 8 bases identical to TRBD2. The CDR3 is 15 residues long. Germline assignment: CDR1 SGHRS and CDR2 YFSETQ. V was clipped by 6 bases and J by 7 bases; unmatched bases: 11. CDR3 in amino acids: CASTSGGLAVGELFF. For the CDR3, the DNA is TGCGCCAGCACATCAGGTGGACTAGCTGTCGGGGAGCTGTTTTTT.

This clonotype was observed a few times. As DNA, the CDR3 is TGTGCCAGCAGCCCGGGGTACAGGCTCCACCAGCCCCAGCATTTT. This encodes CASSPGYRLHQPQHF. The chain recombines TRBV7-2 with TRBJ1-5; D is possibly TRBD1 (5 bases). Trimming took 5 bases from V and 7 from J, leaving 18 bases between them. The CDR3 covers 15 residues. Germline CDR1 and CDR2: SGHTA and FQGNSA. Using reference TRBV7-2 and TRBJ1-5 for the parts outside the CDR3, the full variable domain is GAGVSQSPSNKVTEKGKDVELRCDPISGHTALYWYRQSLGQGLEFLIYFQGNSAPDKSGLPSDRFSAERTGGSVSTLTIQRTQQEDSAVYLCASSPGYRLHQPQHFGDGTRLSIL.

This clonotype was picked up many times. This chain joins TRBV27 and TRBJ2-7; D is ambiguous. The V gene's germline CDR1 is MNHEY and CDR2 SMNVEV (reference sequence). The CDR3 sequence is 14 residues long. The V end lost 5 bases, the J end lost 0 bases, and 11 bases lay between the germline ends. CDR3 amino acids: CASSIRDTSYEQYF. The CDR3 DNA follows: TGTGCCAGCAGTATCCGAGACACCTCCTACGAGCAGTACTTC.

This clonotype was picked up many times. The chain links TRBV9 to TRBJ2-3; possibly TRBD1 or TRBD2 for D (6 bases each). Trimming shortened V by 4 bases and J by 1 base, and 16 bases separated the two germline ends. The CDR3 runs to 16 residues. Per germline, CDR1 SGDLS and CDR2 YYNGEE. CDR3 amino acids: CASSPRGDIGTDTQYF. The CDR3 region has the DNA TGTGCCAGCAGCCCAAGGGGGGACATCGGCACAGATACGCAGTATTTT. Drawing the rest from reference TRBV9 and TRBJ2-3, the complete variable domain is DSGVTQTPKHLITATGQRVTLRCSPRSGDLSVYWYQQSLDQGLQFLIQYYNGEERAKGNILERFSAQQFPDLHSELNLSSLELGDSALYFCASSPRGDIGTDTQYFGPGTRLTVL.

The rearrangement joins TRBV7-8 to TRBJ1-3, with D possibly matching TRBD1 (6 bases). Germline V gene sequence: CDR1 SGHVS, CDR2 FQNEAQ. CDR3 length: 14 amino acids. Trimming stripped 6 bases from V and 2 bases from J, with 11 bases between. The CDR3 spells CASRIRGTGNTIYF. Here the CDR3 DNA reads TGTGCCAGCAGAATTAGGGGGACTGGAAACACCATATATTTT.